The entry that follows covers one T cell receptor (beta chain) sequence. These data are taken from a study of cytomegalovirus exposure and HLA in healthy donors. The CDR3 has 14 amino acids. Trimming shortened V by 4 bases and J by 5 bases, and 16 bases separated the two germline ends. Germline assignment: CDR1 SGHRS and CDR2 YFSETQ. Produced via immunoSEQ multiplex PCR; TCRdb's table is partial and in-frame only. The sample lists some 150,000 clones, around nine tenths occurring once. What was sequenced was PBMCs. This clonotype was sampled from a man aged 18 to 35 in good health and CMV-seropositive. The chain carries TRBV5-1 and TRBJ2-7; tentatively, D is TRBD2 (6 bases). The CDR3 is CASSPGAAGDEQYF. DNA of the CDR3: TGCGCCAGCAGCCCGGGAGCCGCCGGGGACGAGCAGTACTTC.